The 21 T cell receptor beta chains in this list originate from one sample, sequenced in a study of cytomegalovirus exposure and HLA in healthy donors. Libraries were prepared by immunoSEQ multiplex PCR; TCRdb keeps only in-frame clonotypes and omits some of them. The sample carries more than 110,000 clones, about four fifths recorded once. The source material was PBMCs. The receptor set was obtained from a woman aged 30 to 39 in good health and CMV-seronegative.

The V call is TRBV5-4, the J call TRBJ2-4, with a tentative D call TRBD2 (6 bases). V was pared by 4 bases and J by 1 base, with 15 bases between. The germline V gene encodes CDR1 SGHNT and CDR2 YYREEE (reference sequence). The CDR3 totals 16 residues. The CDR3 nucleotides read TGTGCCAGCAGCCCGATTGCTGCGGGGGCCAAAAACATTCAGTACTTC. This codes for CASSPIAAGAKNIQYF.

The chain combines TRBV19 with TRBJ1-6; no definite D call. The CDR3 sequence is 13 residues long. From germline, CDR1 is LNHDA and CDR2 SQIVND (reference sequence). With 8 bases removed from V and 4 bases from J, the gap between germline ends came to 9 bases. CDR3 residues: CASRTGYNSPLHF. In DNA form, the CDR3 reads TGTGCCAGTCGGACGGGGTATAATTCACCCCTCCACTTT.

The chain recombines TRBV7-9 with TRBJ2-1; 7 nucleotides match TRBD2. Trimming at V came to 1 base and at J to 4 bases, leaving 7 bases not matched to a gene. The CDR3 has 16 amino acids. Germline CDR1 and CDR2: SEHNR and FQNEAQ (reference sequence). CDR3 protein: CASSLVPSGDYNEQFF. The CDR3, as DNA: TGTGCCAGCAGCTTAGTACCCAGCGGGGATTACAATGAGCAGTTCTTC.

This sequence joins TRBV5-4 and TRBJ2-2, with TRBD1 matching over 7 bases. The V segment lost 4 bases and the J segment 3 bases; nucleotides outside the gene matches: 9. The CDR3 loop spans 16 amino acids. The germline CDR1 and CDR2 sequences are SGHNT and YYREEE (reference sequence). CDR3 protein: CASSPTVGTDTGELFF. Written as DNA, the CDR3 is TGTGCCAGCAGCCCGACCGTAGGGACAGACACCGGGGAGCTGTTTTTT. The full variable domain, rest sourced from reference TRBV5-4 and TRBJ2-2, is ETGVTQSPTHLIKTRGQQVTLRCSSQSGHNTVSWYQQALGQGPQFIFQYYREEENGRGNFPPRFSGLQFPNYSSELNVNALELDDSALYLCASSPTVGTDTGELFFGEGSRLTVL.

Only one count was recorded for this clone. The chain uses TRBV20-1 and TRBJ2-7, with TRBD2 as a possible D gene (6 bases). There are 11 residues in the CDR3. Per germline, CDR1 DFQATT and CDR2 SNEGSKA (reference sequence). Trimming took off 5 bases at V and 11 bases at J, with 16 bases between the two ends. CDR3 DNA: TGCAGTGCTCGGCTGGGAGGACGGGAGTACTTC. Encoded protein: CSARLGGREYF.

The chain carries TRBV7-2 and TRBJ1-4; possibly TRBD1 for D (5 bases). Germline V gene sequence: CDR1 SGHTA, CDR2 FQGNSA. The CDR3 runs to 15 residues. V was trimmed by 6 bases and J by 0 bases, leaving 11 bases between them. Here the CDR3 DNA reads TGTGCCAGCAGTTTCAACAGGCCAACTAATGAAAAACTGTTTTTT. Encoded protein: CASSFNRPTNEKLFF.

V gene TRBV28 combines with J gene TRBJ1-5, with TRBD1 matching over 7 bases. Trimming cost V 2 bases and J 2 bases; bases outside gene matches: 9. The CDR3 is 17 residues long. Germline-derived CDR1 and CDR2 are MDHEN and SYDVKM. CDR3 coding DNA: TGTGCCAGCAGTTTACCCGACAGGGCAGCAGGCAATCAGCCCCAGCATTTT. This sequence encodes CASSLPDRAAGNQPQHF.

Notes on this clone: Within the sample, other DNA sequences also encode this same CDR3. The CDR3 sequence is CSVEGGQGADTQYF. Here the CDR3 DNA reads TGCAGCGTTGAAGGTGGCCAGGGGGCAGATACGCAGTATTTT. The rearrangement links TRBV29-1 to TRBJ2-3; 7 nucleotides line up with TRBD1. Trimming removed 1 base from V and 4 bases from J; junction bases left unmatched: 5. The CDR3 spans 14 residues. Germline V gives CDR1 SQVTM, CDR2 ANQGSEA.

CDR3 protein: CSVAKGQGDEQYF. The CDR3 DNA sequence: TGCAGCGTTGCAAAAGGACAGGGGGACGAGCAGTACTTC. The gene calls are TRBV29-1 and TRBJ2-7, with TRBD1 identical over 10 bases. Trimming removed 4 bases from V and 5 bases from J; junction bases left unmatched: 5. The CDR3 covers 13 residues. From germline, CDR1 is SQVTM and CDR2 ANQGSEA.

The chain uses TRBV9 and TRBJ2-3; the D gene is possibly TRBD1 (5 bases). V lost 0 bases and J lost 5, with 16 bases in between. This CDR3 is 16 amino acids long. Looked up from germline, CDR1 is SGDLS and CDR2 is YYNGEE. CDR3 DNA sequence: TGTGCCAGCAGCGTAGGTAGGGGCCTCAAGAAAGATACGCAGTATTTT. It yields the protein CASSVGRGLKKDTQYF.

The chain combines TRBV4-1 with TRBJ1-2; D gene unclear. CDR1 and CDR2 from the germline V gene are MGHRA and YSYEKL. The CDR3 runs 16 residues. Trimming took off 1 base at V and 7 bases at J, with 19 bases between the two ends. The CDR3, as DNA: TGCGCCAGCAGCCAAGTAGGAGGCAGACTCCGGGGTGGCTACACCTTC. Its translation is CASSQVGGRLRGGYTF.

The gene calls are TRBV4-3 and TRBJ1-2; 7 positions match TRBD1. V gave up 0 bases and J gave up 5 bases; unmatched junction bases: 6. The CDR3 has 15 residues. Germline lookup yields CDR1 LGHNA and CDR2 YSLEER. CDR3 protein: CASSQDIGGKYGYTF. The CDR3 nucleotides are TGCGCCAGCAGCCAAGATATAGGGGGCAAATATGGCTACACCTTC.

CDR3: CASREAGLAGNTQYF. Written as DNA, the CDR3 is TGTGCCAGCAGGGAGGCGGGACTAGCGGGGAATACGCAGTATTTT. V and J are TRBV5-4 and TRBJ2-3, with 13 bases lining up with TRBD2. This CDR3 is built from 15 residues. Germline loops: CDR1 SGHNT, CDR2 YYREEE (reference sequence). J gave up 7 bases and V 5 bases, and 7 bases lay outside the gene matches.

V and J are TRBV19 and TRBJ1-1; TRBD1 matches at 8 bases. With V trimmed by 2 bases and J by 0 bases, 8 bases remained unmatched. The V gene's germline CDR1 is LNHDA and CDR2 SQIVND (reference sequence). This CDR3 is built from 17 residues. CDR3 sequence: CASSIRARGRLNTEAFF. The DNA of the CDR3 is TGTGCCAGTAGTATAAGGGCCAGGGGGCGGTTGAACACTGAAGCTTTCTTT. The whole variable domain, remainder taken from reference TRBV19 and TRBJ1-1, is DGGITQSPKYLFRKEGQNVTLSCEQNLNHDAMYWYRQDPGQGLRLIYYSQIVNDFQKGDIAEGYSVSREKKESFPLTVTSAQKNPTAFYLCASSIRARGRLNTEAFFGQGTRLTVV.

This clone came up a few times. The chain has TRBV7-3 and TRBJ2-2; D is undetermined. The CDR3 covers 14 residues. Germline V gene data show CDR1 as SGHTA and CDR2 as FQGTGA. V lost 1 base, J lost 4 bases, and 7 bases lay in between. The CDR3 loop reads CASSLKPSTGELFF. The DNA for the CDR3 is TGTGCCAGCAGCTTAAAACCGAGCACCGGGGAGCTGTTTTTT.

In regard to this clone: Other nucleotide sequences in the sample specify the same CDR3. The rearrangement links TRBV6-5 to TRBJ1-1; 7 bases map to TRBD1. Germline V gives CDR1 MNHEY, CDR2 SVGAGI. Unmatched junction bases numbered 3, after V lost 0 bases and J lost 5 bases. CDR3 length: 14 residues. The CDR3 coding sequence is TGTGCCAGCAGTTACTCAGGGGGCTTGACTGAAGCTTTCTTT. Amino acids: CASSYSGGLTEAFF.

CDR3 region: CASSASVLGTQYF. The CDR3 DNA reads TGTGCCAGCAGTGCCAGCGTATTAGGTACGCAGTATTTT. The gene calls are TRBV2 and TRBJ2-3; D gene ambiguous. Germline assignment: CDR1 SNHLY and CDR2 FYNNEI. This CDR3 is 13 amino acids long. Trimming cost V 4 bases and J 8 bases, with 13 bases left between them.

The genes are TRBV4-3 and TRBJ2-2, with 8 bases fitting TRBD1. This CDR3 contains 15 residues. From germline, CDR1 is LGHNA and CDR2 YSLEER. The J segment lost 3 bases and the V segment lost 3 bases, leaving 3 bases of the junction unmatched. The CDR3 DNA sequence: TGCGCCAGCAGCCAGGCGGACAGGGACACCGGGGAGCTGTTTTTT. Residues: CASSQADRDTGELFF.

This rearrangement joins TRBV15 to TRBJ2-5; the D is unclear. The V end was cut by 4 bases, the J end by 5 bases, with 11 bases between. Germline V gives CDR1 LNHNV, CDR2 YYDKDF (reference sequence). CDR3 length: 13 residues. In DNA form, the CDR3 reads TGTGCCACCAGCACACTGACGCGGGAGACCCAGTACTTC. Residues: CATSTLTRETQYF.

This clone was counted a single time. The chain employs TRBV5-6 and TRBJ2-7; D perhaps matches TRBD2 (7 bases). This CDR3 contains 14 residues. CDR1 is SGHDT, CDR2 YYEEEE, per germline. Trimming left V 1 base short and J 3 bases short, with 11 bases between. The CDR3 protein is CASSLWGGLYEQYF. The CDR3 DNA reads TGTGCCAGCAGCTTGTGGGGGGGCCTCTACGAGCAGTACTTC.

This chain uses TRBV10-3 with TRBJ2-1; 7 positions match TRBD1. With 3 bases clipped from V and 0 bases from J, the junction kept 8 bases outside the gene matches. This CDR3 comprises 17 residues. The V gene's germline CDR1 is ENHRY and CDR2 SYGVKD. The CDR3 spells CAISESVPGGSYNEQFF. DNA for the CDR3: TGTGCCATCAGTGAAAGTGTCCCAGGGGGCTCCTACAATGAGCAGTTCTTC.